This entry describes one TCR beta chain. Its specificity is unknown. Germline CDR1 and CDR2: SGHTA and FQGTGA. Unmatched junction bases numbered 7, after V lost 8 bases and J lost 2 bases. The CDR3 loop spans 14 amino acids. The sample is drawn from a study of T cell repertoires in cytomegalovirus infection. Background on the study: The public TCR beta signatures pointed to both CMV infection and matching HLA type.

MiXCR, run by TCRdb on the reads, gives a single entry per CDR3 protein. The sample includes around 740,000 distinct CDR3 sequences, approximately 34% of them seen just once. Study-wide findings and caveats: HLA-C-restricted CMV clonotypes gave the most frequent clonotype in two of eight donors.

This chain joins TRBV7-3 and TRBJ2-3; TRBD2 agrees at 7 bases. Sequenced input: PBMCs. The TCR sequence derives from a human donor in good health (CMV status not recorded). Some clones in this sample may be carry-over from other donors' samples. CDR3 sequence reads: CASEAGEDTDTQYF. In DNA form, the CDR3 reads TGTGCCAGCGAGGCGGGGGAAGACACAGATACGCAGTATTTT. The entire variable domain, with the rest obtained from reference TRBV7-3 and TRBJ2-3, is as follows: GAGVSQTPSNKVTEKGKYVELRCDPISGHTALYWYRQSLGQGPEFLIYFQGTGAADDSGLPNDRFFAVRPEGSVSTLKIQRTERGDSAVYLCASEAGEDTDTQYFGPGTRLTVL.